This entry lists 32 T cell receptor beta chains sequenced from one sample in a study of T cells after yellow fever vaccination. One entry per CDR3 protein results from TCRdb running MiXCR on the 5' RACE reads. Of roughly 120,000 distinct CDR3 sequences in the sample, 6% to 8% are singletons; the top ten hold roughly 2.6%. The sequencing here drew on CD4+ T cells sorted from PBMCs, taken more than 8 days after the first yellow fever vaccination. These receptors were collected from a young man who received the YFV17D yellow fever vaccine.

This clonotype was recorded at least ten times. The chain joins TRBV4-3 to TRBJ2-4; D is undetermined. Trimming removed 3 bases at V and 3 bases at J, with 6 bases between. The CDR3 extends over 13 amino acids. CDR1 and CDR2 (germline): LGHNA, YSLEER. CDR3 sequence (DNA): TGCGCCAGCAGCCAGTTGAACAAAAACATTCAGTACTTC. Translation: CASSQLNKNIQYF.

This clonotype was seen many times. This chain joins TRBV5-1 and TRBJ1-1, with no clear D. V lost 5 bases and J 5 bases, leaving 13 bases between the germline ends. The CDR3 has 13 amino acids. Germline values: CDR1 SGHRS, CDR2 YFSETQ. CDR3: CASRDLMGTEAFF. In DNA, the CDR3 is TGCGCCAGCAGGGACCTTATGGGAACTGAAGCTTTCTTT.

This clonotype occurred many times. The gene calls are TRBV7-2 and TRBJ2-3; the D is unclear. Germline CDR1 is SGHTA and CDR2 is FQGNSA. CDR3 length equals 13 residues. The germline V and J ends were trimmed by 5 bases and 4 bases, with 10 bases remaining between them. CDR3 DNA: TGTGCCAGCAGCCTAAGCCGGGCAGATACGCAGTATTTT. Translated: CASSLSRADTQYF.

This clonotype occurred many times. The V and J genes are TRBV6-5 and TRBJ1-1, with 7 nucleotides matching TRBD1. Germline CDR1 is MNHEY and CDR2 is SVGAGI. The CDR3 length is 12 residues. V dropped 10 bases and J dropped 8; count of bases not matched to a gene: 10. CDR3 nucleotides: TGTGCCACTGCCTCAGGGGGGCTGGAAGCTTTCTTT. Protein: CATASGGLEAFF.

This clonotype was seen repeatedly, ten times or more. V is TRBV29-1 and J is TRBJ1-1; D gene ambiguous. This CDR3 is built from 15 residues. Germline V lookup: CDR1 SQVTM, CDR2 ANQGSEA. The V end lost 7 bases, the J end lost 0 bases, and 18 bases lay between the germline ends. CDR3 sequence: CSAMAGWAMNTEAFF. CDR3 DNA: TGCAGCGCGATGGCGGGGTGGGCCATGAACACTGAAGCTTTCTTT.

Ten or more counts support this clonotype. The chain recombines TRBV3-1 with TRBJ1-6, with 9 bases that match TRBD1. Losses at the gene ends were 11 bases for V and 9 bases for J; bases not matched to a gene: 23. CDR1 and CDR2 (germline): LGHDT, YNNKEL (reference sequence). This CDR3 spans 18 amino acids. CDR3 sequence (DNA): TGTGCCTCCAGCGGTGGGGGACAGGGTCATTGGGTTGGTTCACCCCTCCACTTT. Its protein product is CASSGGGQGHWVGSPLHF. Full variable domain (remainder filled in from reference TRBV3-1 and TRBJ1-6): DTAVSQTPKYLVTQMGNDKSIKCEQNLGHDTMYWYKQDSKKFLKIMFSYNNKELIINETVPNRFSPKSPDKAHLNLHINSLELGDSAVYFCASSGGGQGHWVGSPLHFGNGTRLTVT.

This clonotype was found a few times. The chain carries TRBV7-2 and TRBJ2-3, with TRBD1 matching over 7 bases. Germline CDR1 and CDR2: SGHTA and FQGNSA. The V gene end was trimmed by 2 bases and the J gene end by 10 bases; junction bases not matched to a gene: 3. The CDR3 spans 12 residues. CDR3 nucleotide sequence: TGTGCCAGCAGCTTAACCGGGACAGCGCAGTATTTT. Translating gives CASSLTGTAQYF.

This clonotype was detected many times. The rearrangement uses TRBV12-3 or TRBV12-4 and TRBJ2-7, with D possibly being TRBD2 (6 bases). The CDR3 length is 13 residues. V was shortened by 2 bases and J by 7 bases, with 12 bases between the two germline ends. The CDR3 spells CASSLRGIGEQYF. The CDR3 coding sequence is TGTGCCAGCAGTTTACGGGGGATAGGGGAGCAGTACTTC.

In this sample, this clonotype turned up many times. The chain combines TRBV7-2 with TRBJ2-5; 11 nucleotides match TRBD2. The CDR3 is made up of 15 amino acids. The germline CDR1 and CDR2 sequences are SGHTA and FQGNSA. V shed 6 bases and J 1 base; nucleotides not matched to a gene: 4. The CDR3 DNA reads as TGTGCCAGCAGTAGGACTAGCGGGTTCCAAGAGACCCAGTACTTC. The encoded protein is CASSRTSGFQETQYF.

This clonotype has ten or more counts. The chain combines TRBV24-1 with TRBJ1-1; TRBD1 matches at 7 bases. This CDR3 spans 11 amino acids. The trim removed 8 bases at V and 12 bases at J, leaving 8 bases unmatched. CDR1 is KGHDR and CDR2 is SFDVKD in the germline V gene. This CDR3 is CATTYQGVTFF. CDR3 DNA sequence: TGTGCCACCACCTACCAGGGGGTGACTTTCTTT.

This clonotype was detected ten times or more. The chain joins TRBV6-2 or TRBV6-3 to TRBJ1-6, with D perhaps TRBD1 (5 bases). V lost 2 bases to trimming and J lost 7 bases, with 12 bases between them. Germline CDR1 is MNHEY and CDR2 is SVGEGT. The CDR3 covers 15 residues. CDR3 protein: CASSYSPGRNSPLHF. In nucleotides, the CDR3 is TGTGCCAGCAGTTACAGTCCGGGACGGAATTCACCCCTCCACTTT.

This clonotype came up many times. The rearrangement joins TRBV7-2 to TRBJ1-4; D may be TRBD1 (5 bases). V lost 4 bases and J 1 base, leaving 7 bases between the germline ends. The CDR3 contains 14 residues. The germline V gene has CDR1 SGHTA and CDR2 FQGNSA. The CDR3 coding sequence is TGTGCCAGCAGCTCGGGGGTAACTAATGAAAAACTGTTTTTT. Amino acid sequence: CASSSGVTNEKLFF.

The table lists this clonotype with many counts. The gene calls are TRBV28 and TRBJ1-1; D gene ambiguous. V dropped 1 base and J dropped 6 bases, with 6 bases sitting between them. The CDR3 loop spans 12 amino acids. CDR1 is MDHEN, CDR2 SYDVKM, per germline. DNA for the CDR3: TGTGCCAGCAGTTTATCTAGGGCTGAAGCTTTCTTT. Amino acid sequence: CASSLSRAEAFF.

As for this clonotype: A much larger clone differs from this one at a single base, so this may be a read error. This chain links TRBV9 with TRBJ2-7, with 7 bases fitting TRBD1. Germline V lookup: CDR1 SGDLS, CDR2 YYNGEE. The CDR3 is 16 amino acids. The CDR3 coding sequence is TGTGGCAGCAGCGCCCAGACAGGGAGATCTTCCTACGAGCAGTACTTC. This gives the protein CGSSAQTGRSSYEQYF.

This clonotype was recorded only once. This sequence may be a read error, since a much larger clone differs from it by one base. This chain connects TRBV29-1 to TRBJ2-1; D may be TRBD1 or TRBD2 (5 bases each). With 3 bases removed from V and 6 bases from J, the gap between germline ends came to 12 bases. CDR1 and CDR2 (germline): SQVTM, ANQGSEA. The CDR3 has 13 residues. The CDR3 protein is CSVEGTPCNEQFF. CDR3 bases: TGCAGCGTTGAGGGGACCCCCTGCAATGAGCAGTTCTTC.

This clonotype has a count of ten or more. V is TRBV6-1 and J is TRBJ1-6; no reliable D call. The V end was cut by 6 bases, the J end by 6 bases, with 12 bases between. Germline V lookup: CDR1 MNHNS, CDR2 SASEGT. This CDR3 has 14 amino acids. CDR3 nucleotides: TGTGCCAGCAGCTCCCGGGGTAGTAATTCACCCCTCCACTTT. Amino acids: CASSSRGSNSPLHF.

The table lists this clonotype with many counts. V is TRBV5-1 and J is TRBJ1-2, with TRBD1 as a possible D gene (6 bases). Germline CDR1 and CDR2: SGHRS and YFSETQ. The CDR3 has 14 amino acids. V was pared by 2 bases and J by 7 bases, with 15 bases between. CDR3 amino acids: CASSFDGQQTGYTF. The CDR3 DNA follows: TGCGCCAGCAGCTTTGATGGACAGCAAACTGGCTACACCTTC.

This clonotype was observed many times. The chain carries TRBV27 and TRBJ2-7; the D gene is possibly TRBD1 (6 bases). The CDR3 covers 16 residues. Germline V gene lookup returns CDR1 MNHEY and CDR2 SMNVEV (reference sequence). V was shortened by 0 bases and J by 0 bases, with 12 bases between the two germline ends. In DNA form, the CDR3 reads TGTGCCAGCAGTTTATCGCCTACAGGGAGCTCCTACGAGCAGTACTTC. This translates into CASSLSPTGSSYEQYF.

This clonotype has just a few counts. CDR3 sequence reads: CASSYLTAGELFF. As DNA, the CDR3 is TGTGCCAGCAGTTATCTTACAGCCGGGGAGCTGTTTTTT. This chain connects TRBV6-6 to TRBJ2-2; D unresolved. The CDR3 sequence is 13 residues long. Deletions cut 3 bases from V and 6 bases from J, with 8 bases between. CDR1 is MNHNY, CDR2 SVGAGI, per germline (reference sequence).

The chain uses TRBV7-6 and TRBJ2-5, with TRBD2 matching over 9 bases. The V segment lost 7 bases and the J segment 4 bases; nucleotides outside the gene matches: 13. CDR1 is SGHVS and CDR2 is FNYEAQ in the germline V gene. CDR3 length: 16 residues. The CDR3 DNA is TGTGCCAGCACCTTCCGGGGCGGGGGGGCTCGAGAGACCCAGTACTTC. It encodes CASTFRGGGARETQYF.

This clonotype was counted many times. The rearrangement links TRBV2 to TRBJ1-5, with D possibly being TRBD1 (5 bases). The germline V gene has CDR1 SNHLY and CDR2 FYNNEI. This CDR3 contains 13 residues. Trimming stripped 7 bases from V and 0 bases from J, with 7 bases between. The chain's CDR3 is CASKGDSNQPQHF. The CDR3 DNA follows: TGTGCCAGCAAAGGGGATAGCAATCAGCCCCAGCATTTT.

The table lists this clonotype with many counts. The chain is built from TRBV9 and TRBJ2-5, with TRBD2 matching over 9 bases. With 1 base clipped from V and 5 bases from J, the junction kept 6 bases outside the gene matches. Per the germline V gene, CDR1 is SGDLS and CDR2 is YYNGEE. The CDR3 is 15 residues long. The CDR3 loop reads CASSVLGLAVETQYF. CDR3 bases: TGTGCCAGCAGCGTATTGGGACTAGCTGTCGAGACCCAGTACTTC.

This clonotype was detected ten times or more. The chain recombines TRBV7-9 with TRBJ2-3; D unresolved. This CDR3 is 14 amino acids long. The V gene's germline CDR1 is SEHNR and CDR2 FQNEAQ (reference sequence). The germline V and J ends were trimmed by 9 bases and 4 bases, with 17 bases remaining between them. The CDR3 here is CAREELKDADTQYF. CDR3 nucleotide sequence: TGTGCCAGAGAGGAACTGAAAGATGCAGATACGCAGTATTTT.

The chain links TRBV9 to TRBJ2-3; 8 bases map to TRBD2. Germline V gene data show CDR1 as SGDLS and CDR2 as YYNGEE. V trimming: 2 bases; J trimming: 4 bases; junction bases outside the gene matches: 9. The CDR3 extends over 16 amino acids. CDR3 nucleotide sequence: TGTGCCAGCAGCGTGTACCTTAGCGGGGCCGCAGATACGCAGTATTTT. This codes for CASSVYLSGAADTQYF.

This clonotype was seen repeatedly, ten times or more. The J gene is TRBJ2-7, the V gene TRBV5-5; D is possibly TRBD1 (6 bases). Germline V gene sequence: CDR1 SGHKS, CDR2 YYEKEE (reference sequence). CDR3 length: 13 amino acids. With 0 bases removed from V and 6 bases from J, the gap between germline ends came to 10 bases. Written as DNA, the CDR3 is TGTGCCAGCAGCTTGGTATTGACAGGCGAGCAGTACTTC. It encodes CASSLVLTGEQYF.

This clonotype was counted ten times or more. The chain has TRBV7-2 and TRBJ1-4; no clear D gene. The CDR3 length is 15 residues. The V and J ends lost 5 bases and 3 bases respectively, with 13 bases between them. Germline assignment: CDR1 SGHTA and CDR2 FQGNSA. DNA for the CDR3: TGTGCCAGCAGCCGAGTAGGCACCGCTAATGAAAAACTGTTTTTT. Its translation is CASSRVGTANEKLFF.

The table lists this clonotype with many counts. The V and J genes are TRBV6-5 and TRBJ1-2, with a tentative D call TRBD1 (5 bases). Germline V gene lookup returns CDR1 MNHEY and CDR2 SVGAGI. V lost 5 bases and J lost 2, with 12 bases in between. The CDR3 totals 14 residues. CDR3 nucleotide sequence: TGTGCCAGCAGTATACGGGGACCCAACTATGGCTACACCTTC. Translated, it gives CASSIRGPNYGYTF.

This clonotype was detected many times. The chain couples TRBV28 to TRBJ2-7, with a possible D match to TRBD2 (6 bases). V gave up 3 bases and J gave up 2 bases, with 14 bases separating them. The CDR3 is 15 residues long. CDR1 is MDHEN, CDR2 SYDVKM, per germline. CDR3 residues: CASSLGGADPYEQYV. The CDR3 nucleotides read TGTGCCAGCAGTTTGGGCGGGGCCGATCCCTACGAGCAGTACGTC.

Ten or more counts support this clonotype. The chain has TRBV4-2 and TRBJ2-3, with TRBD2 matching over 7 bases. V lost 1 base and J lost 4; bases outside the gene matches: 14. This CDR3 comprises 18 residues. CDR1 and CDR2 from the germline V gene are LGHNA and YNFKEQ. As DNA, the CDR3 is TGTGCCAGCAGCCAAGTTCTTAAGCTGGGGGGGGGAGCAGATACGCAGTATTTT. Translation: CASSQVLKLGGGADTQYF.

This clonotype showed up many times. V and J are TRBV19 and TRBJ2-3; D remains unclear. This CDR3 has 11 amino acids. Germline V gene lookup returns CDR1 LNHDA and CDR2 SQIVND (reference sequence). V lost 4 bases, J lost 6 bases, and 5 bases lay in between. CDR3 region: CASSNYDTQYF. The DNA for the CDR3 is TGTGCCAGTAGTAACTACGATACGCAGTATTTT.

This clonotype was found many times. The rearrangement links TRBV5-1 to TRBJ1-1, with a possible D match to TRBD1 (6 bases). V was pared by 6 bases and J by 5 bases, with 8 bases between. Germline V gene sequence: CDR1 SGHRS, CDR2 YFSETQ. This CDR3 spans 11 amino acids. The CDR3 bases are TGCGCCAGCAAAGGGGGTACTGAAGCTTTCTTT. It encodes CASKGGTEAFF.

This clonotype came up many times. V usage is TRBV6-6 and J usage is TRBJ1-2; unclear D gene. The CDR3 totals 11 residues. V dropped 7 bases and J dropped 6 bases, with 9 bases sitting between them. Germline V gene data show CDR1 as MNHNY and CDR2 as SVGAGI (reference sequence). CDR3 nucleotides: TGTGCCAGCAAGGCACGGGATGGCTACACCTTC. It translates to CASKARDGYTF.